These 15 T cell receptor beta chains share one sample of origin, sequenced in a study of T cells in Graves' hyperthyroidism and ophthalmopathy. The investigators amplified TCR beta CDR3 regions from RNA transcripts. A set of HTBI primers served as the primers for a first-round RT-PCR of the TCR CDR3. From the multiplex PCR reads, TCRdb called clonotypes with MiXCR, one entry per CDR3 protein. This sample has fewer than 350,000 distinct CDR3 sequences, with 13% to 15% found just once. The material sequenced was blood. The receptors here all came from a woman aged 50 to 60 with Graves' hyperthyroidism that later progressed to Graves' ophthalmopathy.

This clonotype turned up a few times. The chain carries TRBV5-4 and TRBJ2-3, with 13 bases matching TRBD2. V gave up 7 bases and J gave up 6 bases; unmatched junction bases: 5. The CDR3 has 14 amino acids. Germline loops: CDR1 SGHNT, CDR2 YYREEE (reference sequence). The CDR3 DNA reads as TGTGCCAGCGGACTAGCGGGAGTAAATGATACGCAGTATTTT. Translation: CASGLAGVNDTQYF. The full variable domain, completed using reference TRBV5-4 and TRBJ2-3, is ETGVTQSPTHLIKTRGQQVTLRCSSQSGHNTVSWYQQALGQGPQFIFQYYREEENGRGNFPPRFSGLQFPNYSSELNVNALELDDSALYLCASGLAGVNDTQYFGPGTRLTVL.

The table lists this clonotype with many counts. This chain's CDR3 is CASSWDTTRSSYNEQFF. In DNA, the CDR3 is TGCGCCAGCAGCTGGGATACGACTAGAAGCTCCTACAATGAGCAGTTCTTC. This sequence joins TRBV5-1 and TRBJ2-1; a possible D gene is TRBD2 (6 bases). V was pared by 3 bases and J by 0 bases, with 16 bases between. Germline assignment: CDR1 SGHRS and CDR2 YFSETQ. This CDR3 is built from 17 residues.

The table lists this clonotype with many counts. V usage is TRBV7-3 and J usage is TRBJ1-1, with a possible D match to TRBD1 (6 bases). V lost 4 bases to trimming and J lost 0 bases, with 12 bases between them. CDR1 SGHTA and CDR2 FQGTGA come from the germline V gene. This CDR3 has 15 residues. In DNA, the CDR3 is TGTGCCAGCAGCTCTCCAGGGGCCATGAACACTGAAGCTTTCTTT. Translated, it gives CASSSPGAMNTEAFF.

The V call is TRBV28, the J call TRBJ2-7, with 9 bases matching TRBD1. Germline V gene data show CDR1 as MDHEN and CDR2 as SYDVKM. V was clipped by 10 bases and J by 5 bases; unmatched bases: 12. The CDR3 runs to 14 residues. CDR3 sequence reads: CATELGDRVDEQYF. CDR3 DNA: TGTGCCACCGAGCTGGGGGACAGGGTCGACGAGCAGTACTTC.

In its sample, this clonotype was seen many times. The chain uses TRBV7-8 and TRBJ2-6; the match to TRBD1 covers 9 bases. The CDR3 extends over 19 amino acids. V dropped 7 bases and J dropped 0; count of bases not matched to a gene: 13. The germline V gene has CDR1 SGHVS and CDR2 FQNEAQ. CDR3 nucleotides: TGTGCCAGCATCCCTCACCGGGACAGGGTACCCTCTGGGGCCAACGTCCTGACTTTC. This codes for CASIPHRDRVPSGANVLTF.

This clonotype was counted ten times or more. The chain uses TRBV15 and TRBJ2-7; 9 bases map to TRBD1. The germline V gene encodes CDR1 LNHNV and CDR2 YYDKDF (reference sequence). The CDR3 sequence is 16 residues long. Trimming cost V 1 base and J 6 bases; bases outside gene matches: 10. The CDR3 nucleotides read TGTGCCACCAGCAGAGGATGGGGGACAGGGAATCTCGAGCAGTACTTC. This codes for CATSRGWGTGNLEQYF.

This clonotype was recorded at least ten times. The chain recombines TRBV5-1 with TRBJ2-3; no reliable D call. V dropped 0 bases and J dropped 2 bases, with 7 bases sitting between them. Germline V gives CDR1 SGHRS, CDR2 YFSETQ. The CDR3 covers 14 residues. For the CDR3, the DNA is TGCGCCAGCAGCTTGGTTGGAGTCACAGATACGCAGTATTTT. Translated: CASSLVGVTDTQYF.

DNA for the CDR3: TGTGCCAGCAGCCATCCGGGACAGGGACTTAGCTCTGGAAACACCATATATTTT. Translated: CASSHPGQGLSSGNTIYF. The rearrangement links TRBV4-2 to TRBJ1-3; 9 nucleotides match TRBD1. Per the germline V gene, CDR1 is LGHNA and CDR2 is YNFKEQ. The CDR3 length is 18 residues. Unmatched junction bases numbered 9, after V lost 3 bases and J lost 0 bases.

This clonotype appeared many times. V usage is TRBV20-1 and J usage is TRBJ2-5; a weak D match, TRBD2 (6 bases). Per germline, CDR1 DFQATT and CDR2 SNEGSKA (reference sequence). This CDR3 has 16 residues. V was trimmed by 0 bases and J by 2 bases, leaving 16 bases between them. The CDR3 region is CSARDQEEGPQETQYF. CDR3 DNA sequence: TGCAGTGCTAGAGATCAAGAGGAGGGACCTCAAGAGACCCAGTACTTC.

V is TRBV9 and J is TRBJ2-7; TRBD2 might be the D (5 bases). From germline, CDR1 is SGDLS and CDR2 YYNGEE. There are 15 residues in the CDR3. V lost 3 bases to trimming and J lost 6 bases, with 19 bases between them. The CDR3: CASSGSEGQPFEQYF. CDR3 DNA sequence: TGTGCCAGCAGCGGTAGCGAAGGCCAACCCTTCGAGCAGTACTTC.

This clonotype was recorded many times. The chain recombines TRBV24-1 with TRBJ2-1; D call uncertain. The V end lost 1 base, the J end lost 6 bases, and 15 bases lay between the germline ends. CDR1 and CDR2 from the germline V gene are KGHDR and SFDVKD. This CDR3 is built from 16 residues. CDR3 loop: CATSDFKGNRGNEQFF. The CDR3 DNA sequence: TGTGCCACCAGTGATTTTAAAGGGAATAGAGGCAATGAGCAGTTCTTC.

This chain links TRBV11-2 with TRBJ2-7, with 8 bases lining up with TRBD2. The CDR3 is made up of 17 amino acids. The J segment lost 4 bases and the V segment lost 3 bases, leaving 14 bases of the junction unmatched. CDR1 is SGHAT and CDR2 is FQNNGV in the germline V gene. The CDR3 bases are TGTGCCAGCAGCTTTAGAAGCGGGAGTAGTCGAAGTTACGAGCAGTACTTC. This translates into CASSFRSGSSRSYEQYF.

This clonotype was observed a handful of times. This chain links TRBV20-1 with TRBJ1-6; D perhaps matches TRBD1 (5 bases). Germline assignment: CDR1 DFQATT and CDR2 SNEGSKA (reference sequence). V was pared by 5 bases and J by 6 bases, with 11 bases between. The CDR3 covers 13 residues. DNA of the CDR3: TGCAGTGCTCAGGGTGGGGGTAATTCACCCCTCCACTTT. It yields the protein CSAQGGGNSPLHF.

This chain links TRBV20-1 with TRBJ1-5; D may be TRBD1 (5 bases). CDR3 length: 14 residues. Between the trimmed V and J ends, which lost 3 bases and 6 bases, there was a span of 15 bases. CDR1 and CDR2 (germline): DFQATT, SNEGSKA (reference sequence). The DNA for the CDR3 is TGCAGTGCTAGCGGTGACAGAGACATTCAGCCCCAGCATTTT. Its protein product is CSASGDRDIQPQHF.

This clonotype was seen at least ten times. The chain joins TRBV24-1 to TRBJ2-3; D uncertain. The CDR3 length is 13 residues. Germline values: CDR1 KGHDR, CDR2 SFDVKD. Trimming pared 7 bases from V and 5 bases from J, leaving 12 bases between. Here the CDR3 DNA reads TGTGCCACCAGGGGCAACAACTTAGATACGCAGTATTTT. It specifies CATRGNNLDTQYF.